Presented here are 28 T cell receptor beta chains from one specimen sequenced in a study of blood T cell repertoires in COVID-19. Here immunoSEQ multiplex PCR was the method, and the copy in TCRdb shows in-frame clones only, minus some. This table holds over 200,000 clones, around 84% found once. The source material was peripheral blood. All receptors come from a man aged 50-59 years with COVID-19, enrolled during active disease.

This clone was observed once. The chain has TRBV7-2 and TRBJ1-1; 7 bases are shared with TRBD1. Germline loops: CDR1 SGHTA, CDR2 FQGNSA. The CDR3 is made up of 15 amino acids. J lost 7 bases, V lost 5 bases, and 13 bases had no gene match. The CDR3 coding sequence is TGTGCCAGCAGCCCAACGGGTCTGGGACAGCTTGAAGCTTTCTTT. The encoded protein is CASSPTGLGQLEAFF.

The chain combines TRBV30 with TRBJ2-7, with 9 bases aligning to TRBD2. The CDR3 covers 13 residues. Losses at the gene ends were 2 bases for V and 1 base for J; bases not matched to a gene: 0. Germline CDR1 reads GTSNPN; CDR2 reads SVGIG (reference sequence). The CDR3 bases are TGTGCCTGGAGTCTAGCGGGATCCTACGAGCAGTACTTC. Translation: CAWSLAGSYEQYF.

The gene calls are TRBV9 and TRBJ2-5, with 13 bases identical to TRBD2. This CDR3 contains 17 residues. Germline trimming cut 4 bases from V and 5 bases from J; bases unmatched to any gene: 11. Per the germline V gene, CDR1 is SGDLS and CDR2 is YYNGEE. In nucleotides, the CDR3 is TGTGCCAGCAGCTCAGAGGCGACTAGCGGGGGGTCGGAGACCCAGTACTTC. It codes for CASSSEATSGGSETQYF.

The chain couples TRBV10-3 to TRBJ1-3, with D possibly matching TRBD1 (5 bases). Germline V gene sequence: CDR1 ENHRY, CDR2 SYGVKD. V lost 10 bases, J lost 0 bases, and 13 bases lay in between. This CDR3 has 14 residues. CDR3 nucleotides: TGTGCCACCTGGGGGGGAATCTCTGGAAACACCATATATTTT. Its translation is CATWGGISGNTIYF.

V is TRBV11-2 and J is TRBJ1-2; D perhaps matches TRBD1 (5 bases). Trimming removed 1 base from V and 4 bases from J, with 10 bases in between. Germline lookup yields CDR1 SGHAT and CDR2 FQNNGV. This CDR3 has 14 amino acids. The CDR3 nucleotides read TGTGCCAGCAGCTTAGGACAGACCACCTATGGCTACACCTTC. It is translated as CASSLGQTTYGYTF.

The chain couples TRBV28 to TRBJ2-5; 10 bases fit TRBD2. CDR3 length: 19 residues. CDR1 is MDHEN, CDR2 SYDVKM, per germline. Trimming cost V 9 bases and J 3 bases; bases outside gene matches: 22. Here the CDR3 reads CASDQISGGPGTLKETQYF. DNA for the CDR3: TGTGCCAGTGACCAGATTAGCGGGGGGCCGGGGACGTTGAAAGAGACCCAGTACTTC.

The rearrangement joins TRBV14 to TRBJ2-5; D is possibly TRBD2 (6 bases). Trimming stripped 1 base from V and 4 bases from J, with 16 bases between. The CDR3 runs 16 residues. In germline, CDR1 is SGHDN, CDR2 FVKESK. CDR3 residues: CASSQVGLRTAETQYF. The CDR3 DNA reads as TGTGCCAGCAGCCAAGTGGGACTCAGAACAGCAGAGACCCAGTACTTC.

This rearrangement joins TRBV15 to TRBJ2-7; 9 bases line up with TRBD2. The CDR3 is 14 amino acids. Germline V gives CDR1 LNHNV, CDR2 YYDKDF (reference sequence). V lost 5 bases, J lost 0 bases, and 2 bases stayed unmatched. CDR3 residues: CATSELAGSYEQYF. Written as DNA, the CDR3 is TGTGCCACCAGCGAACTAGCGGGCTCCTACGAGCAGTACTTC.

The chain carries TRBV28 and TRBJ1-2; no firm D call. Trimming left V 5 bases short and J 5 bases short, with 6 bases between. The germline gives CDR1 MDHEN, CDR2 SYDVKM. There are 11 residues in the CDR3. CDR3 coding DNA: TGTGCCAGCAGTGGCCCGTATGGCTACACCTTC. This gives the protein CASSGPYGYTF.

The chain employs TRBV4-2 and TRBJ2-2; 10 nucleotides agree with TRBD1. The CDR3 covers 17 residues. Per the germline V gene, CDR1 is LGHNA and CDR2 is YNFKEQ. V was pared by 2 bases and J by 0 bases, with 3 bases of the junction left unmatched. CDR3 protein: CASSQRGQGANTGELFF. CDR3 nucleotides: TGTGCCAGCAGCCAACGCGGACAGGGGGCGAACACCGGGGAGCTGTTTTTT.

The chain couples TRBV28 to TRBJ2-7; 10 bases map to TRBD2. V lost 4 bases to trimming and J lost 0 bases; unmatched junction nucleotides: 12. The CDR3 loop spans 18 amino acids. CDR1 and CDR2 from the germline V gene are MDHEN and SYDVKM. Written as DNA, the CDR3 is TGTGCCAGCAGTTCTATCAAAACTCGGACTAGCGGCTCCTACGAGCAGTACTTC. It specifies CASSSIKTRTSGSYEQYF.

V usage is TRBV5-1 and J usage is TRBJ2-1, with TRBD2 identical over 15 bases. V shed 3 bases, J shed 7 bases, and the junction held 14 bases outside the gene matches. This CDR3 is 19 amino acids long. Germline lookup yields CDR1 SGHRS and CDR2 YFSETQ. The CDR3 here is CASSWTSYGLAGGRNEQFF. The CDR3 bases are TGCGCCAGCAGCTGGACCTCCTATGGACTAGCGGGGGGGCGGAATGAGCAGTTCTTC.

The J gene is TRBJ1-4, the V gene TRBV29-1; D gene unclear. The germline V gene encodes CDR1 SQVTM and CDR2 ANQGSEA. Trimming pared 4 bases from V and 2 bases from J, leaving 17 bases between. The CDR3 sequence is 16 residues long. CDR3 region: CSVGVGSGGTNEKLFF. CDR3 in DNA: TGCAGCGTTGGAGTTGGTTCGGGAGGCACTAATGAAAAACTGTTTTTT.

The chain links TRBV20-1 to TRBJ2-5; D remains unclear. Germline CDR1 is DFQATT and CDR2 is SNEGSKA (reference sequence). This CDR3 region has 14 residues. V was shortened by 3 bases and J by 9 bases, with 20 bases between the two germline ends. The CDR3 protein is CSASPGGSGWAQYF. In DNA, the CDR3 is TGCAGTGCTAGTCCCGGCGGTAGTGGTTGGGCCCAGTACTTC.

This chain uses TRBV11-3 with TRBJ1-1, with no clear D. V shed 1 base and J shed 6 bases, with 12 bases lying between them. Germline V CDR1 and CDR2: SGHNT, YENEEA. This CDR3 contains 14 residues. In nucleotides, the CDR3 is TGTGCCAGCAGCTTAGCGTTGGGTGGGCCTGAAGCTTTCTTT. It encodes CASSLALGGPEAFF.

The chain is built from TRBV6-2 or TRBV6-3 and TRBJ2-5, with no clear D. V was clipped by 3 bases and J by 2 bases, with 13 bases between them. This CDR3 has 15 residues. Germline loops: CDR1 MNHEY, CDR2 SVGEGT. CDR3 in DNA: TGTGCCAGCAGTTATGAGTCAGGTCGACAAGAGACCCAGTACTTC. Amino acid sequence: CASSYESGRQETQYF.

The chain links TRBV7-2 to TRBJ2-7; no reliable D call. With 0 bases removed from V and 3 bases from J, the gap between germline ends came to 15 bases. This CDR3 is built from 16 residues. Germline V CDR1 and CDR2: SGHTA, FQGNSA. CDR3 nucleotides: TGTGCCAGCAGCTTAGCGCTGCGGAAAACTCACTACGAGCAGTACTTC. Amino acid sequence: CASSLALRKTHYEQYF.

This clone was counted at least ten times. This rearrangement joins TRBV28 to TRBJ2-3; possibly TRBD2 for D (6 bases). V lost 1 base, J lost 1 base, and 9 bases lay in between. The CDR3 is made up of 15 amino acids. Germline CDR1 MDHEN, CDR2 SYDVKM. The CDR3 region is CASSLLRDGTDTQYF. CDR3 in DNA: TGTGCCAGCAGTTTATTGCGGGATGGCACAGATACGCAGTATTTT.

The rearrangement links TRBV10-3 to TRBJ2-2, with 8 bases matching TRBD2. The V and J ends lost 3 bases and 0 bases, in that order; junction bases with no gene match: 6. There are 17 residues in the CDR3. Germline lookup yields CDR1 ENHRY and CDR2 SYGVKD. The DNA for the CDR3 is TGTGCCATCAGTGACCCACCGGGGGGGACGAACACCGGGGAGCTGTTTTTT. Its protein product is CAISDPPGGTNTGELFF.

The CDR3: CASSLDGHPNQPQHF. CDR3 DNA: TGCGCCAGCAGCCTGGATGGACACCCTAATCAGCCCCAGCATTTT. The chain employs TRBV5-1 and TRBJ1-5; tentative D call: TRBD1 (5 bases). The CDR3 runs to 15 residues. The V gene's germline CDR1 is SGHRS and CDR2 YFSETQ. V was shortened by 4 bases and J by 4 bases, with 15 bases between the two germline ends.

The chain links TRBV6-5 to TRBJ2-3; no clear D gene. The CDR3 is 13 residues long. Germline loops: CDR1 MNHEY, CDR2 SVGAGI. The ends were cut back, 7 bases at V and 2 bases at J, with 10 bases in the middle. The CDR3, as DNA: TGTGCCAGCATAGTCGCAACCACAGATACGCAGTATTTT. It yields the protein CASIVATTDTQYF.

DNA for the CDR3: TGTGCCAGCAGTGAGCAGGAGAACACTGAAGCTTTCTTT. This translates into CASSEQENTEAFF. J is TRBJ1-1 and V is TRBV6-2 or TRBV6-3; D not certain. CDR1 is MNHEY and CDR2 is SVGEGT in the germline V gene. The CDR3 consists of 13 residues. Trimming took 5 bases from V and 1 from J, leaving 8 bases between them.

This clone was seen a handful of times. The chain is built from TRBV24-1 and TRBJ2-3, with D perhaps TRBD2 (6 bases). V shed 8 bases and J shed 2 bases, with 10 bases lying between them. Germline lookup yields CDR1 KGHDR and CDR2 SFDVKD. This CDR3 contains 13 residues. The CDR3: CATNGGNTDTQYF. The DNA for the CDR3 is TGTGCCACCAACGGGGGAAACACAGATACGCAGTATTTT.

The chain joins TRBV7-6 to TRBJ1-5; unclear D gene. CDR1 is SGHVS and CDR2 is FNYEAQ in the germline V gene. V dropped 4 bases and J dropped 7 bases, with 17 bases sitting between them. The CDR3 consists of 15 residues. The CDR3 region has the DNA TGTGCCAGCAGCTCATCCGCGTGGGGAGGCCAGCCCCAGCATTTT. Protein product: CASSSSAWGGQPQHF.

This rearrangement joins TRBV5-1 to TRBJ2-3, with TRBD2 identical over 8 bases. V shed 4 bases and J 2 bases; nucleotides not matched to a gene: 3. From germline, CDR1 is SGHRS and CDR2 YFSETQ. This CDR3 has 14 residues. The CDR3 nucleotides read TGCGCCAGCAGCGGCGGGGGGCCCACAGATACGCAGTATTTT. Translation gives CASSGGGPTDTQYF.

This clone was picked up one time. The V gene is TRBV7-3, the J gene TRBJ2-1; TRBD2 agrees at 8 bases. V trimming: 2 bases; J trimming: 6 bases; junction bases outside the gene matches: 6. The length of the CDR3 is 15 residues. CDR1 SGHTA and CDR2 FQGTGA come from the germline V gene. The CDR3 here is CASSLAGGTGNEQFF. The CDR3 coding sequence is TGTGCCAGCAGCTTAGCGGGGGGCACCGGCAATGAGCAGTTCTTC.

V gene TRBV27 combines with J gene TRBJ1-2; D may be TRBD1 (5 bases). CDR1 and CDR2 from the germline V gene are MNHEY and SMNVEV (reference sequence). V was shortened by 2 bases and J by 4 bases, with 11 bases between the two germline ends. CDR3 size: 14 residues. CDR3 in amino acids: CASSLGRRGYGYTF. In DNA form, the CDR3 reads TGTGCCAGCAGTTTAGGCCGTAGGGGCTATGGCTACACCTTC.

The V call is TRBV6-5, the J call TRBJ1-6; 7 nucleotides line up with TRBD1. The CDR3 is made up of 14 amino acids. Germline V gives CDR1 MNHEY, CDR2 SVGAGI. V trimming: 8 bases; J trimming: 6 bases; junction bases outside the gene matches: 7. CDR3: CASSWDSSNSPLHF. CDR3 sequence (DNA): TGTGCCAGCTCTTGGGACAGCTCTAATTCACCCCTCCACTTT.